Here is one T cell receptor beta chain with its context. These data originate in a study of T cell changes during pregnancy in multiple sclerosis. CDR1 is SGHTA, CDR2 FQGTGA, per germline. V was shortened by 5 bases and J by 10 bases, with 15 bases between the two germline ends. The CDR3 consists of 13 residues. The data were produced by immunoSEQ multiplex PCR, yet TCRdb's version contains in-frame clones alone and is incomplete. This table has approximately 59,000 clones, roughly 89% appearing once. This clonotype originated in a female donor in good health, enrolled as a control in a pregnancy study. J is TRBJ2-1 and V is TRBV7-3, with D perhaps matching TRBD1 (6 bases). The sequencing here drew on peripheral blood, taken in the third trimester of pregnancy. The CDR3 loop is CASSPRGSDEQFF. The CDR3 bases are TGTGCCAGCAGCCCAAGGGGGTCCGACGAGCAGTTCTTC.